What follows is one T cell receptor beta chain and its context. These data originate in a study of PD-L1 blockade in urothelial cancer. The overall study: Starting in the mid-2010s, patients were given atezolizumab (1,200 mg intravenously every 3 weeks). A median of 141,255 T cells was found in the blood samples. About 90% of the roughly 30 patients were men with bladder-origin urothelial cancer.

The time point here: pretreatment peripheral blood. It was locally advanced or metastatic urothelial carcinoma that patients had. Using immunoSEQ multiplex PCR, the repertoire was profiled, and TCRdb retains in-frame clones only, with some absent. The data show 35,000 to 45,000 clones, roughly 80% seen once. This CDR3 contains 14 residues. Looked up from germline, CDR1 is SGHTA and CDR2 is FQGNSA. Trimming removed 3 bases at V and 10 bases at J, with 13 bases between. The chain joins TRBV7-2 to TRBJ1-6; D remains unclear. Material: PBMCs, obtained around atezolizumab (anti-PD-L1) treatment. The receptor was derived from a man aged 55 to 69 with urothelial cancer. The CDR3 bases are TGTGCCAGCAGCTTCGGACTTACAAGATCACCCCTCCACTTT. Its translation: CASSFGLTRSPLHF.